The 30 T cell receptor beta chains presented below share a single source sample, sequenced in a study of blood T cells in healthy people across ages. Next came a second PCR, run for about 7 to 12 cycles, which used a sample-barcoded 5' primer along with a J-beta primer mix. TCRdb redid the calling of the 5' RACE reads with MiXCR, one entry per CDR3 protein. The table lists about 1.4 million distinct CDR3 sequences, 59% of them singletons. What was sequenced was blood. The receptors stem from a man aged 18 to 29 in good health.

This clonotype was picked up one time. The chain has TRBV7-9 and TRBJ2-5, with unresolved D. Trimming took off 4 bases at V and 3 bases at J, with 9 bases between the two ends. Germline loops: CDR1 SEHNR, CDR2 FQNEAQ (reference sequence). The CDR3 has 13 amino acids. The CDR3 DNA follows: TGTGCCAGCAGCTCATGGCGAGAAGAGACCCAGTACTTC. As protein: CASSSWREETQYF. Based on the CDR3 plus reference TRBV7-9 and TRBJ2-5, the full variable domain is DTGVSQNPRHKITKRGQNVTFRCDPISEHNRLYWYRQTLGQGPEFLTYFQNEAQLEKSRLLSDRFSAERPKGSFSTLEIQRTEQGDSAMYLCASSSWREETQYFGPGTRLLVL.

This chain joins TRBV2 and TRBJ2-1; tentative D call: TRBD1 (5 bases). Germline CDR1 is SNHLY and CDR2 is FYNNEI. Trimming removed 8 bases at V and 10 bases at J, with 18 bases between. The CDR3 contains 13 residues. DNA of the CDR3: TGTGCCAGCGAAGCCCGCAGGGTGGGCGAGCAGTTCTTC. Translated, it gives CASEARRVGEQFF.

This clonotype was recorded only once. Written as DNA, the CDR3 is TGTGCCAGCAGCACATCCGGGAGCTTCTATTTTCTGGGCTACACCTTC. It yields the protein CASSTSGSFYFLGYTF. The chain uses TRBV7-9 and TRBJ1-2; D is undetermined. The V end lost 5 bases, the J end lost 8 bases, and 24 bases lay between the germline ends. Germline V gene lookup returns CDR1 SEHNR and CDR2 FQNEAQ (reference sequence). This CDR3 is 16 amino acids long.

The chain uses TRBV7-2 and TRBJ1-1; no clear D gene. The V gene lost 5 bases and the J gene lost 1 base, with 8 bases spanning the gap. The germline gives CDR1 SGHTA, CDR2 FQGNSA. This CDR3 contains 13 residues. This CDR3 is CASSPVANTEAFF. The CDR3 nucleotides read TGTGCCAGCAGCCCGGTGGCGAACACTGAAGCTTTCTTT.

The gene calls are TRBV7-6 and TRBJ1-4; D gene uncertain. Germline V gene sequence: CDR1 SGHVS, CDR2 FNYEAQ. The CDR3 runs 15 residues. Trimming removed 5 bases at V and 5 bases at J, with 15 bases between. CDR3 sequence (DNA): TGTGCCAGCAGCGTAAGCGGACGGCCCAATGAAAAACTGTTTTTT. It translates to CASSVSGRPNEKLFF.

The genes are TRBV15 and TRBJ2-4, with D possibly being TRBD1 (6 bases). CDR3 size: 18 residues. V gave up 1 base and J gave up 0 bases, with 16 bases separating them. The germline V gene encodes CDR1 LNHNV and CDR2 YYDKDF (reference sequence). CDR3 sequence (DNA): TGTGCCACCAGCAGAGCCCTACCGGGACACCTAGCCAAAAACATTCAGTACTTC. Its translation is CATSRALPGHLAKNIQYF. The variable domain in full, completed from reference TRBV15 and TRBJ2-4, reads DAMVIQNPRYQVTQFGKPVTLSCSQTLNHNVMYWYQQKSSQAPKLLFHYYDKDFNNEADTPDNFQSRRPNTSFCFLDIRSPGLGDTAMYLCATSRALPGHLAKNIQYFGAGTRLSVL.

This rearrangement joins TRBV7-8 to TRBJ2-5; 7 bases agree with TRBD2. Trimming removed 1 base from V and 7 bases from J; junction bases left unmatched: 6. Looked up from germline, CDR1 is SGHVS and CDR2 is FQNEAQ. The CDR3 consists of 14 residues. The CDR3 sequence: CASSLDSGRGTQYF. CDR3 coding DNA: TGTGCCAGCAGCTTAGATAGTGGGAGGGGGACCCAGTACTTC.

The CDR3, as DNA: TGTGCCAGCAGTCATGTCCGCTCCCCACGGACTTACGAGCAGTACTTC. It specifies CASSHVRSPRTYEQYF. V is TRBV7-2 and J is TRBJ2-7; weak D call: TRBD2 (5 bases). The CDR3 is 16 residues long. Germline lookup yields CDR1 SGHTA and CDR2 FQGNSA. V was clipped by 6 bases and J by 4 bases, with 22 bases between them.

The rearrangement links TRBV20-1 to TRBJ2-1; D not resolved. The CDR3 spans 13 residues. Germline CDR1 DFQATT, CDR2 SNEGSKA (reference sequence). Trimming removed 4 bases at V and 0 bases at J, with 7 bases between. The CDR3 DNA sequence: TGCAGTGCTAAGCTTAGCTCCTACAATGAGCAGTTCTTC. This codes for CSAKLSSYNEQFF.

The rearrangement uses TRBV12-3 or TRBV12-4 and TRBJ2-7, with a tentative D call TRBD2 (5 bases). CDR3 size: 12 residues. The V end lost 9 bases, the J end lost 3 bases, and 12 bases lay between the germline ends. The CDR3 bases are TGTGCCAGTAGAGCGGCGGTCTACGAGCAGTACTTC. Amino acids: CASRAAVYEQYF.

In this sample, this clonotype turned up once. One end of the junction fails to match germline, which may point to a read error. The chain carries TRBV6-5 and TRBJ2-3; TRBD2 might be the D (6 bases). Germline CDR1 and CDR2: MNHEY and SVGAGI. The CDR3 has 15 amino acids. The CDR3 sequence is CASSCAAGGADMQYF. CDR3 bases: TGTGCCAGCAGTTGCGCAGCGGGTGGGGCAGATATGCAGTATTTT.

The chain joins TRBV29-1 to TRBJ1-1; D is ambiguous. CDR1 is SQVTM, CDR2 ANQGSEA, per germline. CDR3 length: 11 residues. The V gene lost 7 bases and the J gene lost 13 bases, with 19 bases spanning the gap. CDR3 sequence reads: CSASQVPMVFF. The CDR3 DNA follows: TGCAGCGCCTCTCAGGTCCCCATGGTTTTCTTT.

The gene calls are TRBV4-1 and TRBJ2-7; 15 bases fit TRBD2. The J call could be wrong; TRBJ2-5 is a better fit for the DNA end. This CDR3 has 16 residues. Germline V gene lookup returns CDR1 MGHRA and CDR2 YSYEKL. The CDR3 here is CASSQETGLAGGTQYF. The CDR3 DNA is TGCGCCAGCAGCCAAGAAACGGGACTAGCGGGGGGGACCCAGTACTTC.

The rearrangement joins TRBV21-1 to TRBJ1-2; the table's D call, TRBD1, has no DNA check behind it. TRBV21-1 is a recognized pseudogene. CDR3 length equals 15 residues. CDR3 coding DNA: TGTGCCAGCAGCAATCCCTCAATGGGGCAGGATGGCTACACCTTC. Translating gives CASSNPSMGQDGYTF.

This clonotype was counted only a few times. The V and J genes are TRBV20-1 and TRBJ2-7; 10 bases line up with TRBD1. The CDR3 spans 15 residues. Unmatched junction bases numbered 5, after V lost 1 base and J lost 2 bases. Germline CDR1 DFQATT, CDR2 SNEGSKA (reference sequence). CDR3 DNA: TGCAGTGCTAGAGGCCTCGGGACAGGGGCCTACGAGCAGTACTTC. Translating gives CSARGLGTGAYEQYF.

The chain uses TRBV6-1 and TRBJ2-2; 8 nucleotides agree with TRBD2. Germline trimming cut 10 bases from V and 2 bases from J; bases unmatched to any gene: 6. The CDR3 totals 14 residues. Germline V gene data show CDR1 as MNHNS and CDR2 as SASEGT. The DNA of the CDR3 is TGTGCCACGAAAGGACTAGCAAACACCGGGGAGCTGTTTTTT. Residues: CATKGLANTGELFF.

The CDR3 is CASSSRALSGTDSYEQYF. The CDR3 DNA follows: TGTGCCAGCAGTTCCCGCGCCCTCTCCGGGACGGACTCCTACGAGCAGTACTTC. The rearrangement joins TRBV6-4 to TRBJ2-7; D is tentatively TRBD1 or TRBD2 (5 bases each). The length of the CDR3 is 18 residues. V dropped 5 bases and J dropped 0 bases, with 23 bases sitting between them. Germline CDR1 and CDR2: MRHNA and SNTAGT.

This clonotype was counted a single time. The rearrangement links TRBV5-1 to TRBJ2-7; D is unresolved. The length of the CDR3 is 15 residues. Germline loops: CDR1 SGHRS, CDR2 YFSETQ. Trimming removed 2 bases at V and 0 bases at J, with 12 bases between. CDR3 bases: TGCGCCAGCAGCTTAAGAGCTTCTCCCTCCTACGAGCAGTACTTC. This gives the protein CASSLRASPSYEQYF.

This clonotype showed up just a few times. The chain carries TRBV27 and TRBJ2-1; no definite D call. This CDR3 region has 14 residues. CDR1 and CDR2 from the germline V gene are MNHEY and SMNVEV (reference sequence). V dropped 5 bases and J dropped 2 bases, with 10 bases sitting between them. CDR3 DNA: TGTGCCAGCAGTCCGCGGAGCCCCTACAATGAGCAGTTCTTC. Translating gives CASSPRSPYNEQFF.

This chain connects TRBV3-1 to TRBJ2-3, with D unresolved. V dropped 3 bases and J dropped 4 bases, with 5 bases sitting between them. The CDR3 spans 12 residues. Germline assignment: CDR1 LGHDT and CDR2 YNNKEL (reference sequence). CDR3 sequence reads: CASSQNADTQYF. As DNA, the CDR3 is TGTGCCAGCAGCCAGAATGCAGATACGCAGTATTTT.

The CDR3 DNA follows: TGCGCCAGCAGCCAAGGTCCTGACAGACTGAAGCCCTACGAGCAGTACTTC. It translates to CASSQGPDRLKPYEQYF. The chain has TRBV4-1 and TRBJ2-7; tentatively, D is TRBD1 (5 bases). The CDR3 has 17 amino acids. CDR1 and CDR2 from the germline V gene are MGHRA and YSYEKL. Trimming shortened V by 1 base and J by 2 bases, and 18 bases separated the two germline ends.

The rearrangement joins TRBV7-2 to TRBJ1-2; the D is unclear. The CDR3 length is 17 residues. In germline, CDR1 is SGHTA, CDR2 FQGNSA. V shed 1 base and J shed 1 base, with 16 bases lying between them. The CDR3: CASSLVPTPGHNYGYTF. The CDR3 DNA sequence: TGTGCCAGCAGCTTAGTCCCGACTCCTGGGCATAACTATGGCTACACCTTC.

The CDR3 loop is CASSLYPGINSPLHF. CDR3 in DNA: TGTGCCAGCAGCTTGTACCCAGGGATCAATTCACCCCTCCACTTT. The V and J genes are TRBV5-5 and TRBJ1-6; D may be TRBD1 (5 bases). Trimming removed 1 base at V and 7 bases at J, with 12 bases between. Germline V gene lookup returns CDR1 SGHKS and CDR2 YYEKEE (reference sequence). This CDR3 is built from 15 residues.

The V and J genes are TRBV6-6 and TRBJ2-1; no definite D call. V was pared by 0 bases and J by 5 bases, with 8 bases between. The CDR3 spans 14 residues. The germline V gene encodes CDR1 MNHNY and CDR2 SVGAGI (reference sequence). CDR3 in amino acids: CASSYSDPHNEQFF. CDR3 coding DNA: TGTGCCAGCAGTTACTCAGACCCTCACAATGAGCAGTTCTTC.

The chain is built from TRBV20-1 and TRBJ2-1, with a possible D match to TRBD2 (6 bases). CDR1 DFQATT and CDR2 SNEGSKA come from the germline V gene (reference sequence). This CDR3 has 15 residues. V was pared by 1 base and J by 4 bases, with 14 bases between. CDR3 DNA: TGCAGTGCTAGAGGGCGGGGCACGGGTTACAATGAGCAGTTCTTC. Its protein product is CSARGRGTGYNEQFF.

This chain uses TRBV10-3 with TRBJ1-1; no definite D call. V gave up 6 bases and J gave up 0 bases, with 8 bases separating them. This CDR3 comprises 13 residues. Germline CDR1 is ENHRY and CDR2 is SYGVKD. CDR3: CAIRKEVNTEAFF. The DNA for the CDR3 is TGTGCCATCAGGAAGGAGGTGAACACTGAAGCTTTCTTT.

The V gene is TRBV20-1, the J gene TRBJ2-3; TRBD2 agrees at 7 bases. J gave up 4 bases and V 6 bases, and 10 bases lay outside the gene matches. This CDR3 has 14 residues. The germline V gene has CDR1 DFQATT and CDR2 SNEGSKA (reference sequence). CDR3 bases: TGCAGTGCCCCGGAGCGGGCGGGAGCAGATACGCAGTATTTT. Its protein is CSAPERAGADTQYF.

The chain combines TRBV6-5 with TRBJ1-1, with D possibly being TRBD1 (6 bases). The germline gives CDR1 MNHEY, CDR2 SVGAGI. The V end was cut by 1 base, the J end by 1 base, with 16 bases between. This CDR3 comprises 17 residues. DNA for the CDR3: TGTGCCAGCAGTTACTGGTCGGGCGGGGGCAAGAACACTGAAGCTTTCTTT. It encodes CASSYWSGGGKNTEAFF.

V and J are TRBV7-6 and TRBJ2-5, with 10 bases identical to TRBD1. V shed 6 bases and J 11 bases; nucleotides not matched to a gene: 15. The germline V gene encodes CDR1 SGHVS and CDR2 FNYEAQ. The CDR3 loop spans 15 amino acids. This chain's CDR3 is CASSERDRGSNEQYF. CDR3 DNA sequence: TGTGCCAGCAGTGAGCGGGACAGGGGTTCCAATGAGCAGTACTTC.

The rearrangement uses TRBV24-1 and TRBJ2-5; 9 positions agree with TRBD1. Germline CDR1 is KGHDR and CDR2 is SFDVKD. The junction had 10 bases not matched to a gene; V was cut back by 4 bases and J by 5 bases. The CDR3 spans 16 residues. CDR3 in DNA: TGTGCCACCAGTGAGAAACAGGGGGCTGGAACCGAGACCCAGTACTTC. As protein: CATSEKQGAGTETQYF.